This T cell receptor beta chain was captured by sequencing in a study of radiotherapy plus CTLA-4 blockade in lung cancer. TCRdb's table, derived via immunoSEQ multiplex PCR, lists solely in-frame clones and lacks some. Among about 77,000 clones listed, roughly 74% were seen once. The source is a human donor with non-small cell lung cancer whose response to radiotherapy plus ipilimumab could not be evaluated. The material was peripheral blood, obtained from a patient treated with radiotherapy plus ipilimumab.

In DNA form, the CDR3 reads TGCGCCAGCAGCCAGGAGAGTATGATGCCGTTTTCCTACGAGCAGTACTTC. The encoded protein is CASSQESMMPFSYEQYF. The J gene is TRBJ2-7, the V gene TRBV4-1; no firm D call. This CDR3 has 17 residues. Germline V gene lookup returns CDR1 MGHRA and CDR2 YSYEKL. V dropped 3 bases and J dropped 1 base, with 19 bases sitting between them.